This TCR beta chain originates from a study of molecular identifiers for immune sequencing clone quantification. Libraries of naive CD8 cells were prepared from approximately 20,000 to 1,000,000 sorted cells using 10%, 30% or 50% RNA. The sorting of naive CD8 T cells used the CD8+CD4-CCR7+CD45RA+ phenotype. As concerns this clonotype: Its cognate antigen is unknown.

TCRdb recomputed calls from the PCR reads with MiXCR, one row per CDR3 protein. This sample has approximately 90,000 distinct CDR3 sequences, with 21% found just once. The CDR3 loop spans 13 amino acids. Germline values: CDR1 SGHNT, CDR2 YYREEE (reference sequence). Trimming removed 2 bases at V and 6 bases at J, with 9 bases between. Study-level findings and limits: Whereas naive cells kept under 1% of molecules in clones above 20 RNA copies, such clones held over 98% in effectors. Clone sizes could be underestimated for highly expanded clones when identical TCR molecules share a barcode.

The specimen sequenced was naive CD8+ T cells from blood, with Jurkat cell RNA spiked in. Subset meaning: FACS-sorted CD8+CD4-CCR7+CD45RA+ naive T cells. The sequence was collected from a human donor in good health. Some libraries in this study had Jurkat cell RNA spiked in. V gene TRBV5-4 combines with J gene TRBJ2-1, with D perhaps matching TRBD2 (5 bases). CDR3 DNA sequence: TGTGCCAGCAGCTTCCGTGGGAGCAATGAGCAGTTCTTC. The encoded protein is CASSFRGSNEQFF.